These T cell receptor beta chains were read from a single sample in a study of shared clonotypes between healthy human individuals. Using immunoSEQ multiplex PCR, the repertoire was profiled, and TCRdb retains in-frame clones only, with some absent. The sample has a few million clones, approximately 95% seen once. The sample taken for sequencing was naive CD4+ T cells from PBMCs. These receptors were collected from a man younger than 35 in good health. Some clones in this sample may be carry-over from other donors' samples. Both conserved end residues are trimmed from each CDR3. Rows give clone size only sometimes, using once, few, many, or a class for an expanded clone.

clone_size j_call v_call cdr3_aa
NA TRBJ2-3 TRBV18 ASSPQLPGTDTQY
NA TRBJ2-7 TRBV5-4 ASSLLLGSEQY
NA TRBJ2-5 TRBV10-3 AISSGTVETQY
NA TRBJ2-5 TRBV5-1 ASSPGTLETQY
once TRBJ1-1 TRBV18 ASSPPRVRTAF
NA TRBJ2-7 TRBV19 ASSTYTSGRSYEQY
NA TRBJ2-2 TRBV18 ASSPGQERTGELF
NA TRBJ2-7 TRBV9 ASSPTIQGPYEQY
NA TRBJ2-3 TRBV19 ATKGRGTDTQY
NA TRBJ2-3 TRBV5-1 ASSLGPDFTDTQY
few TRBJ1-1 TRBV10-3 AIRGDLNTEAF
NA TRBJ2-3 TRBV21-1 ASSKTLANTDTQY
once TRBJ2-3 TRBV7-3 ASSLNGVSADTQY
NA TRBJ1-1 TRBV18 ASQGDLNTEAF
NA TRBJ2-1 TRBV28 ASSLITRDEQF
NA TRBJ1-3 TRBV18 ASSPPMSGNTIY
few TRBJ1-2 TRBV30 AWSPLLGTGAYYT
NA TRBJ2-7 TRBV28 ASTLGGFAYEQY
NA TRBJ1-1 TRBV18 ASSPGRPENTEAF
NA TRBJ2-1 TRBV28 ASSFLNSYNEQF
few TRBJ2-7 TRBV2 ASGASGNGEQY
NA TRBJ2-1 TRBV7-2 ASSARDRAYNEQF
once TRBJ2-3 TRBV7-9 ASSLLGFTDTQY
NA TRBJ2-1 TRBV10-1 ASSGPRPSGESYNEQF
NA TRBJ2-1 TRBV29-1 SVAGGQAYNEQF
once TRBJ1-1 TRBV5-1 ATSNQGGVTEAF
NA TRBJ1-1 TRBV5-1 ASSTQAAPGGNTEAF
NA TRBJ1-1 TRBV7-2 ASSGERTAFMNTEAF